This T cell receptor beta chain was documented in a study of human T cells and chemical hapten exposure. Whole-study context: Weekly diphenylcyclopropenone doses were given to patients' scalps across the approximately 25-week study.

Regarding time point: pre-sensitization, week 0. Treatment of the sample: therapeutic diphenylcyclopropenone sensitization with weekly scalp DPC. V was cut by 5 bases and J by 4 bases, with 9 bases left in between. This CDR3 spans 12 amino acids. Germline V lookup: CDR1 SGHTA, CDR2 FQGNSA. This clonotype was observed many times. The library tagged individual cDNA molecules with unique molecular identifiers. TCRdb reprocessed the RACE reads via MiXCR and lists one record per CDR3 protein. Of 300,000 to 450,000 distinct CDR3 sequences listed, approximately 5.1% are singletons. The specimen was whole blood, collected in connection with sensitization to the hapten diphenylcyclopropenone (DPC). This chain links TRBV7-2 with TRBJ2-7, with D maybe TRBD2 (6 bases). The receptor's source is a woman aged 45-59 years with alopecia areata. Some clones in this sample may be carry-over from other donors' samples. The chain's CDR3 is CASSILAYEQYF. The CDR3 DNA reads TGTGCCAGCAGCATACTAGCTTACGAGCAGTACTTC.